Listed here are 20 T cell receptor beta chains from one sample, sequenced in a study of T cells in Graves' hyperthyroidism and ophthalmopathy. Amplified regions were TCR beta CDR3 sequences from RNA transcripts. HTBI primers were used for first-round RT-PCR of the TCR CDR3. TCRdb fed the multiplex PCR reads into MiXCR, producing one record per CDR3 protein. This sample has 100,000 to 130,000 distinct CDR3 sequences, with 15% to 20% found just once. Material: blood. The receptors shown here come from a woman aged 45-59 years with Graves' hyperthyroidism.

This clonotype has at least ten counts. The chain employs TRBV12-3 or TRBV12-4 and TRBJ2-5; TRBD1 might be the D (5 bases). This CDR3 is 16 amino acids long. V was clipped by 3 bases and J by 0 bases, with 14 bases between them. As DNA, the CDR3 is TGTGCCAGCAGTTTTAGCTCGGCAGGGTACCAAGAGACCCAGTACTTC. This codes for CASSFSSAGYQETQYF.

This clonotype was seen repeatedly, ten times or more. In DNA, the CDR3 is TGTGCCAGCTCACCAACGACAGAGGGACGAGAGCAGTTCTTC. This encodes CASSPTTEGREQFF. V and J are TRBV18 and TRBJ2-1; D tentatively fits TRBD1 or TRBD2 (5 bases each). V lost 2 bases, J lost 10 bases, and 15 bases lay in between. Germline assignment: CDR1 KGHSH and CDR2 LQKENI. The CDR3 is made up of 14 amino acids.

This clonotype was seen at least ten times. The V and J genes are TRBV27 and TRBJ2-1, with 8 bases lining up with TRBD1. The V gene end was trimmed by 7 bases and the J gene end by 3 bases; junction bases not matched to a gene: 11. CDR1 is MNHEY, CDR2 SMNVEV, per germline (reference sequence). The CDR3 is made up of 16 amino acids. CDR3 protein: CASTHLRGQGYNEQFF. In DNA, the CDR3 is TGTGCCAGCACCCACCTCCGAGGACAGGGCTACAATGAGCAGTTCTTC.

There are many counts of this clonotype. This sequence joins TRBV7-9 and TRBJ2-5, with D uncertain. The germline V and J ends were trimmed by 5 bases and 5 bases, with 9 bases remaining between them. Germline V gene lookup returns CDR1 SEHNR and CDR2 FQNEAQ (reference sequence). This CDR3 is 12 amino acids long. The CDR3 loop reads CASSTGRETQYF. The DNA of the CDR3 is TGTGCCAGCAGCACCGGCCGGGAGACCCAGTACTTC.

This clonotype was observed many times. The V call is TRBV28, the J call TRBJ2-3; 14 nucleotides align to TRBD2. The germline CDR1 and CDR2 sequences are MDHEN and SYDVKM. J lost 5 bases, V lost 7 bases, and 8 bases had no gene match. The CDR3 is 16 amino acids. As DNA, the CDR3 is TGTGCCAGCAAATGGGGACTAGCGGGAGACAGAGATACGCAGTATTTT. Translating it yields CASKWGLAGDRDTQYF.

A few counts support this clonotype. The genes are TRBV5-1 and TRBJ2-2, with TRBD2 matching 10 bases. Germline lookup yields CDR1 SGHRS and CDR2 YFSETQ. V gave up 7 bases and J gave up 7 bases; unmatched junction bases: 7. The CDR3 consists of 14 residues. The CDR3 DNA sequence: TGCGCCAGCGGGTTCCTAGCGGGAGTCGGGGAGCTGTTTTTT. Amino acids: CASGFLAGVGELFF. Drawing the rest from reference TRBV5-1 and TRBJ2-2, the complete variable domain is KAGVTQTPRYLIKTRGQQVTLSCSPISGHRSVSWYQQTPGQGLQFLFEYFSETQRNKGNFPGRFSGRQFSNSRSEMNVSTLELGDSALYLCASGFLAGVGELFFGEGSRLTVL.

V gene TRBV28 combines with J gene TRBJ2-1; 9 positions agree with TRBD1. The V and J ends lost 4 bases and 8 bases, in that order; junction bases with no gene match: 12. This CDR3 has 16 residues. Germline CDR1 MDHEN, CDR2 SYDVKM. CDR3 loop: CASSSKDRGITDEQFF. CDR3 DNA: TGTGCCAGCAGTTCCAAAGACAGGGGGATTACTGATGAGCAGTTCTTC. The whole variable domain, filled in from reference TRBV28 and TRBJ2-1, reads DVKVTQSSRYLVKRTGEKVFLECVQDMDHENMFWYRQDPGLGLRLIYFSYDVKMKEKGDIPEGYSVSREKKERFSLILESASTNQTSMYLCASSSKDRGITDEQFFGPGTRLTVL.

In its sample, this clonotype was seen many times. CDR3 loop: CASSGTAAVHEQYF. CDR3 DNA: TGTGCCAGCAGTGGGACAGCTGCCGTCCACGAGCAGTACTTC. The chain has TRBV2 and TRBJ2-7; weak D call: TRBD1 (6 bases). Germline-derived CDR1 and CDR2 are SNHLY and FYNNEI. The CDR3 runs to 14 residues. V lost 4 bases and J lost 5, with 15 bases in between.

This clonotype came up many times. The V and J genes are TRBV20-1 and TRBJ1-1, with D uncertain. Germline loops: CDR1 DFQATT, CDR2 SNEGSKA (reference sequence). The CDR3 sequence is 12 residues long. Trimming removed 0 bases from V and 1 base from J, with 3 bases in between. The DNA for the CDR3 is TGCAGTGCTAGAGACTGGAACACTGAAGCTTTCTTT. Its protein product is CSARDWNTEAFF.

This clonotype was seen repeatedly, ten times or more. The V call is TRBV7-9, the J call TRBJ2-1; 12 bases match TRBD2. This CDR3 has 20 residues. With 2 bases clipped from V and 8 bases from J, the junction kept 19 bases outside the gene matches. Germline assignment: CDR1 SEHNR and CDR2 FQNEAQ (reference sequence). In DNA, the CDR3 is TGTGCCAGCAGCTTACCCGTCAGGGGCGAACTAGCGGGAGGCCCGGATGAGCAGTTCTTC. The encoded protein is CASSLPVRGELAGGPDEQFF.

This clonotype has a handful of counts. CDR3 residues: CASSAETGLAGGLRQFF. CDR3 sequence (DNA): TGTGCCAGCAGTGCCGAGACCGGACTAGCGGGAGGGTTGAGACAGTTCTTC. V usage is TRBV2 and J usage is TRBJ2-1, with 15 bases matching TRBD2. V gave up 4 bases and J gave up 13 bases; unmatched junction bases: 14. Germline CDR1 and CDR2: SNHLY and FYNNEI. The CDR3 is 17 amino acids.

This clonotype turned up a few times. V is TRBV7-2 and J is TRBJ1-5; D gene uncertain. Germline V gene sequence: CDR1 SGHTA, CDR2 FQGNSA. Trimming stripped 5 bases from V and 4 bases from J, with 9 bases between. This CDR3 spans 13 amino acids. CDR3 in DNA: TGTGCCAGCAGCCAAAACAGAAATCAGCCCCAGCATTTT. The encoded protein is CASSQNRNQPQHF.

This clonotype was found many times. This chain links TRBV7-9 with TRBJ2-7, with 7 bases aligning to TRBD2. CDR3 length: 12 residues. Per the germline V gene, CDR1 is SEHNR and CDR2 is FQNEAQ (reference sequence). J gave up 6 bases and V 5 bases, and 4 bases lay outside the gene matches. CDR3 bases: TGTGCCAGCAGCCGGGCGGGAGCCGAGCAGTACTTC. Translating gives CASSRAGAEQYF.

This clonotype was found many times. This chain joins TRBV12-3 or TRBV12-4 and TRBJ1-2; D is undetermined. This CDR3 is 13 amino acids long. Trimming left V 4 bases short and J 8 bases short, with 14 bases between. This chain's CDR3 is CASSYVIGTGYTF. For the CDR3, the DNA is TGTGCCAGCAGTTACGTAATAGGAACGGGCTACACCTTC.

This clonotype was picked up many times. The chain's CDR3 is CASSPPPVASYEALHF. CDR3 DNA sequence: TGTGCCAGCAGCCCCCCCCCTGTGGCAAGTTATGAGGCCCTCCACTTT. V gene TRBV28 combines with J gene TRBJ1-6; the D is unclear. Germline-derived CDR1 and CDR2 are MDHEN and SYDVKM. Trimming removed 6 bases from V and 14 bases from J, with 26 bases in between. CDR3 length equals 16 residues.

The chain joins TRBV20-1 to TRBJ2-3; unclear D gene. Trimming removed 2 bases at V and 5 bases at J, with 11 bases between. Germline V gene lookup returns CDR1 DFQATT and CDR2 SNEGSKA (reference sequence). This CDR3 region has 13 residues. The CDR3 DNA follows: TGCAGTGCTAGATGGGTGTGGGGAGATACGCAGTATTTT. Its protein is CSARWVWGDTQYF.

This clonotype was detected ten times or more. The genes are TRBV11-2 and TRBJ2-5, with D uncertain. Trimming cost V 5 bases and J 6 bases, with 10 bases left between them. The CDR3 has 12 residues. Per germline, CDR1 SGHAT and CDR2 FQNNGV. CDR3 in amino acids: CASSLEGKTQYF. Here the CDR3 DNA reads TGTGCCAGCAGCCTTGAAGGAAAGACCCAGTACTTC.

This clonotype was observed a single time. The chain links TRBV28 to TRBJ2-7, with D possibly being TRBD2 (7 bases). This CDR3 comprises 15 residues. CDR1 and CDR2 (germline): MDHEN, SYDVKM. V lost 4 bases, J lost 5 bases, and 18 bases lay in between. This CDR3 is CASSSPPGGVDEQYF. In DNA, the CDR3 is TGTGCCAGCAGTTCCCCTCCGGGGGGCGTGGACGAGCAGTACTTC. Based on the CDR3 plus reference TRBV28 and TRBJ2-7, the full variable domain is DVKVTQSSRYLVKRTGEKVFLECVQDMDHENMFWYRQDPGLGLRLIYFSYDVKMKEKGDIPEGYSVSREKKERFSLILESASTNQTSMYLCASSSPPGGVDEQYFGPGTRLTVT.

In this sample, this clonotype turned up a few times. The chain couples TRBV7-2 to TRBJ2-1, with D perhaps matching TRBD1 or TRBD2 (6 bases each). Germline assignment: CDR1 SGHTA and CDR2 FQGNSA. The CDR3 covers 19 residues. The V end was cut by 1 base, the J end by 0 bases, with 19 bases between. The CDR3 spells CASSLGGALGPSSYNEQFF. CDR3 in DNA: TGTGCCAGCAGCTTAGGGGGGGCGCTAGGCCCTAGCTCCTACAATGAGCAGTTCTTC.

Ten or more counts support this clonotype. The V gene is TRBV28, the J gene TRBJ1-5; a possible D gene is TRBD1 (6 bases). This CDR3 region has 16 residues. Germline lookup yields CDR1 MDHEN and CDR2 SYDVKM. Trimming removed 7 bases from V and 8 bases from J, with 24 bases in between. The CDR3 loop reads CASTRGGQVGVKPQHF. CDR3 DNA: TGTGCCAGCACCCGCGGGGGGCAGGTGGGAGTGAAGCCCCAGCATTTT.